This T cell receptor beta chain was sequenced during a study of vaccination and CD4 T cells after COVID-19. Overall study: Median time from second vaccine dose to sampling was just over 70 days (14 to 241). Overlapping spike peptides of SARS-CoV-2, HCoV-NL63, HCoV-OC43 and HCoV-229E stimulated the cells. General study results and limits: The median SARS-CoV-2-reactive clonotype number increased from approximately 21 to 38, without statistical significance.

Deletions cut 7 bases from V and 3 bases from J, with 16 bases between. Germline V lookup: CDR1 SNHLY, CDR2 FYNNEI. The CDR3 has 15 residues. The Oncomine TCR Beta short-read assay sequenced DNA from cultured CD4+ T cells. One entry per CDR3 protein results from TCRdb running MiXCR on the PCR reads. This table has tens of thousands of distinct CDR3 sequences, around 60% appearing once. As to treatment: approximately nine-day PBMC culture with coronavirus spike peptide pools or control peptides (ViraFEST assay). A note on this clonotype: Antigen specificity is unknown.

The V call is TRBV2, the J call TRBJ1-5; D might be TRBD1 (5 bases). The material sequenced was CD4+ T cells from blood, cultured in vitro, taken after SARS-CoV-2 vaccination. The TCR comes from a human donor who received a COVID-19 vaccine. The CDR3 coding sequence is TGTGCCAGCAAAAGAGAGGGGATTCTCAATCAGCCCCAGCATTTT. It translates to CASKREGILNQPQHF. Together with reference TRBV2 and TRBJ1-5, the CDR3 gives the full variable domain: EPEVTQTPSHQVTQMGQEVILRCVPISNHLYFYWYRQILGQKVEFLVSFYNNEISEKSEIFDDQFSVERPDGSNFTLKIRSTKLEDSAMYFCASKREGILNQPQHFGDGTRLSIL.